The T cell receptor beta chain described here comes from a study of T-cell memory formation after mild COVID-19. TCRdb fed the 5' RACE reads into MiXCR, producing one record per CDR3 protein. In the table there are tens of thousands of distinct CDR3 sequences, around 27% of which are singletons. The table lists this clonotype with a few counts. Antigen unknown. CDR1 and CDR2 (germline): SQVTM, ANQGSEA. Trimming pared 4 bases from V and 4 bases from J, leaving 13 bases between. CDR3 length: 13 amino acids. Regarding the study as a whole: The SARS-CoV-2 specificity of second-wave clones reaching peak at day 37 remained unverified. While clones contracting from day 15 to 85 were balanced between CD4 and CD8, later expanders leaned CD4+.

Material for sequencing was PBMCs or a T cell subset sorted from them (not recorded which). The chain couples TRBV29-1 to TRBJ1-2; D is possibly TRBD1 (5 bases). The receptor comes from a man younger than 35 who had mild COVID-19 (a few samples of this study predate the infection). Cell type and time point are not known. The CDR3 here is CSVGSETVYGYTF. The DNA for the CDR3 is TGCAGCGTTGGATCGGAGACAGTCTATGGCTACACCTTC.